This T cell receptor (beta chain) was identified in a study of early T cells in non-severe SARS-CoV-2 infection. Across the whole study: Sequencing of bulk RNA from unsorted whole blood was done, without chain pairing.

This clonotype was counted at least ten times. The antigen is undetermined. Study-level findings and limits: Database matching using VDJdb favored anti-spike CD8 responses, with private and CD4 specificities left missing.

cDNA molecules, individually, were tagged with unique molecular identifiers. TCRdb used MiXCR to reprocess the 5' RACE reads, holding one entry per CDR3 protein. The sample holds about 60,000 distinct CDR3 sequences, 5.6% seen once. The germline V gene has CDR1 GTSNPN and CDR2 SVGIG (reference sequence). The CDR3 is 13 amino acids. The V gene end was trimmed by 8 bases and the J gene end by 2 bases; junction bases not matched to a gene: 8. The chain is built from TRBV30 and TRBJ1-2, with 7 bases that match TRBD1. The TCR comes from an adult who was a healthcare worker with PCR-confirmed SARS-CoV-2 infection or an uninfected control (not recorded which). Input material: whole blood. The CDR3 here is CAGGQRSNYGYTF. Here the CDR3 DNA reads TGTGCCGGGGGACAGCGGAGCAACTATGGCTACACCTTC. The full variable domain, completed using reference TRBV30 and TRBJ1-2, is SQTIHQWPATLVQPVGSPLSLECTVEGTSNPNLYWYRQAAGRGLQLLFYSVGIGQISSEVPQNLSASRPQDRQFILSSKKLLLSDSGFYLCAGGQRSNYGYTFGSGTRLTVV.